This T cell receptor beta chain is drawn from a study of identical twins. The CDR3 consists of 16 residues. The V end was cut by 6 bases, the J end by 9 bases, with 24 bases between. TCRdb reprocessed the 5' RACE reads via MiXCR and lists one record per CDR3 protein. Of hundreds of thousands of distinct CDR3 sequences listed, approximately 21% are singletons. This sample was also put to use in a study of T cells expressing NK-cell markers. In that study: Eight donors were sequenced, seven testing HCMV-seropositive and one testing seronegative. An anti-gamma-delta TCR antibody restricted sorting to alpha-beta TCR T cells in several experiments. These clonotypes, the leaders elsewhere, also led the CD3+CD56-NKG2C+ fraction in several donors.

The chain has TRBV12-3 or TRBV12-4 and TRBJ2-1; perhaps D is TRBD1 or TRBD2 (5 bases each). The sequence was collected from a woman aged 18 to 35 in good health. Sequenced sample: PBMCs. The CDR3 DNA sequence: TGTGCCAGCAGCCCCGGGACCCGAGGATCTCGAGGTGAGCAGTTCTTC. It specifies CASSPGTRGSRGEQFF.